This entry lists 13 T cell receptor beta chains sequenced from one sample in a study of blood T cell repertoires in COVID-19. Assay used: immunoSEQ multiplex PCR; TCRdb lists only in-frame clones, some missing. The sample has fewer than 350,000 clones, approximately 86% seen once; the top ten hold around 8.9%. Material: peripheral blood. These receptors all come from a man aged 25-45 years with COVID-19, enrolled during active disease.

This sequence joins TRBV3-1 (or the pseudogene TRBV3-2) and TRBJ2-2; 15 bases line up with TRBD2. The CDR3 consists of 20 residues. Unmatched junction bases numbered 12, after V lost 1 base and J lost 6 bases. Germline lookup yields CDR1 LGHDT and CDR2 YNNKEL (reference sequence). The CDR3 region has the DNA TGTGCCAGCAGCCAAGGTCTTCCCGGGGGACTAGCGGGAGGAGCCGGGGAGCTGTTTTTT. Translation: CASSQGLPGGLAGGAGELFF.

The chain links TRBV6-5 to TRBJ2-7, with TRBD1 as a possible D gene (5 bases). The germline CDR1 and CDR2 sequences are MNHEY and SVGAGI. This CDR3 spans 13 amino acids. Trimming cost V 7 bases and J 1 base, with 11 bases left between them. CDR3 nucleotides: TGTGCCAGCATTCTGACAGCATCCTACGAGCAGTACTTC. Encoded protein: CASILTASYEQYF.

The CDR3 region is CASSLWTGTREKLFF. CDR3 coding DNA: TGTGCCAGCAGCTTATGGACAGGGACTCGTGAAAAACTGTTTTTT. V usage is TRBV11-2 and J usage is TRBJ1-4, with 8 bases matching TRBD1. Germline-derived CDR1 and CDR2 are SGHAT and FQNNGV. V dropped 2 bases and J dropped 7; count of bases not matched to a gene: 6. The CDR3 covers 15 residues.

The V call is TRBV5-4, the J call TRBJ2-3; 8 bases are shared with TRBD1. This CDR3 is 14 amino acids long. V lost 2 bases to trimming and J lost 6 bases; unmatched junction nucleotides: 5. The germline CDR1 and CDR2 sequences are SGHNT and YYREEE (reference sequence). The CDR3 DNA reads TGTGCCAGCAGCTTTTCAGGGGGCTCGGATACGCAGTATTTT. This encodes CASSFSGGSDTQYF.

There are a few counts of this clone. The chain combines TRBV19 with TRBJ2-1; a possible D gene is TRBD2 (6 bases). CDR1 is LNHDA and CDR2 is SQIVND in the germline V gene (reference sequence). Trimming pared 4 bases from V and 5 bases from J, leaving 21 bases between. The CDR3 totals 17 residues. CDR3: CASSTRSRYGGNNEQFF. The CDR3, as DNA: TGTGCCAGTAGTACCAGATCCCGTTATGGCGGGAACAATGAGCAGTTCTTC.

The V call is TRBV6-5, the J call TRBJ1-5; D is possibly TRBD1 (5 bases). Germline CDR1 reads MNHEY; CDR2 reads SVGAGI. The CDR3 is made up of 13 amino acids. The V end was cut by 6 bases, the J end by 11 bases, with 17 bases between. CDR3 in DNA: TGTGCCAGCAGCCCCGGGGGTCTTGGAACCCAGCATTTT. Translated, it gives CASSPGGLGTQHF.

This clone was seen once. Here the CDR3 DNA reads TGTGCCAGCAGCTTAGAACCGGGACAGGGGTCCTACGAGCAGTACTTC. This translates into CASSLEPGQGSYEQYF. This chain connects TRBV7-9 to TRBJ2-7; 10 positions match TRBD1. The V gene end was trimmed by 1 base and the J gene end by 1 base; junction bases not matched to a gene: 4. This CDR3 is 16 amino acids long. Germline values: CDR1 SEHNR, CDR2 FQNEAQ (reference sequence).

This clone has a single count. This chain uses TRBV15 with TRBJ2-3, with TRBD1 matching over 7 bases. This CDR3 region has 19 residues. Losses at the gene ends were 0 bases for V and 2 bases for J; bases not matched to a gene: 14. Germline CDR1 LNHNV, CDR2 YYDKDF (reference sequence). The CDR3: CATSREGSGRQGVTDTQYF. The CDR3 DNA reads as TGTGCCACCAGCAGAGAAGGGTCAGGCCGACAGGGTGTCACAGATACGCAGTATTTT.

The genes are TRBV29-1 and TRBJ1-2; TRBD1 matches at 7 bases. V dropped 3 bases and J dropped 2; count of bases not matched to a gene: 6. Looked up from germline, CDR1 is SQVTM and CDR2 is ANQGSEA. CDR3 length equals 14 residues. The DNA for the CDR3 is TGCAGCGTTGATCGGGACAGCCTCAACTATGGCTACACCTTC. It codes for CSVDRDSLNYGYTF.

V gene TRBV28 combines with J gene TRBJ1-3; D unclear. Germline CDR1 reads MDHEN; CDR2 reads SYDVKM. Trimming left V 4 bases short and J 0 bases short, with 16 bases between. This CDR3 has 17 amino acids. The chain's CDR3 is CASSSLGYTNSGNTIYF. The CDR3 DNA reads TGTGCCAGCAGTTCCCTAGGCTATACAAACTCTGGAAACACCATATATTTT.

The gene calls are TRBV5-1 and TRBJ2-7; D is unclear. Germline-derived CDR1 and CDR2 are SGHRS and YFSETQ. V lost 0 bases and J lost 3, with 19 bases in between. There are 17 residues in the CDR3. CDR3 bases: TGCGCCAGCAGCTTGGCGGGTCCCAGCTCCGTTAGCTACGAGCAGTACTTC. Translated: CASSLAGPSSVSYEQYF.

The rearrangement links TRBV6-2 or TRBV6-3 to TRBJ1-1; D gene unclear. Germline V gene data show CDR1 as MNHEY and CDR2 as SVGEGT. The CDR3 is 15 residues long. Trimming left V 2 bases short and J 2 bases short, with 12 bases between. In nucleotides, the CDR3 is TGTGCCAGCAGTTACGCCGGCAGACTAAACACTGAAGCTTTCTTT. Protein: CASSYAGRLNTEAFF.

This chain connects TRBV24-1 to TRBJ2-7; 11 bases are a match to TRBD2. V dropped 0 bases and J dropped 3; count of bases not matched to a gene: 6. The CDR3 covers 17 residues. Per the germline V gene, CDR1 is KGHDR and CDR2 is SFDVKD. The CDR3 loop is CATSDLRRLAGYYEQYF. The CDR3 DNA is TGTGCCACCAGTGATTTGCGGCGACTAGCGGGATACTACGAGCAGTACTTC.